The present T cell receptor beta chain was sequenced within a study of T cells in Graves' hyperthyroidism and ophthalmopathy. The study, taken as a whole, reports: Blood shared most expanded thyroid clonotypes above 0.001. The model identified upcoming ophthalmopathy a median approximately six months ahead of onset.

Authors of the study amplified TCR beta CDR3 regions from RNA transcripts. Researchers ran a first-round RT-PCR on the TCR CDR3 using the HTBI primer set. TCRdb used MiXCR to reprocess the multiplex PCR reads, holding one entry per CDR3 protein. The sample has about 560,000 distinct CDR3 sequences; approximately 44% are singletons. On this clonotype: Antigen: not known.

The sequencing input was peripheral blood or thyroid tissue (not recorded which). The source of this sequence is a woman younger than 35 with Graves' hyperthyroidism.

CDR3 protein: CASSAYREQYF. The CDR3 bases are TGTGCCAGCAGCGCATACAGGGAGCAGTACTTC. The chain uses TRBV7-3 and TRBJ2-7; TRBD1 is a possible D gene (5 bases). The V end was cut by 5 bases, the J end by 7 bases, with 9 bases between. The CDR3 contains 11 residues. Germline values: CDR1 SGHTA, CDR2 FQGTGA. The entire variable domain, with the rest obtained from reference TRBV7-3 and TRBJ2-7, is as follows: GAGVSQTPSNKVTEKGKYVELRCDPISGHTALYWYRQSLGQGPEFLIYFQGTGAADDSGLPNDRFFAVRPEGSVSTLKIQRTERGDSAVYLCASSAYREQYFGPGTRLTVT.